These 10 T cell receptor beta chains were all obtained from the same sample, sequenced in a study of blood T cell repertoires in COVID-19. The protocol was immunoSEQ multiplex PCR, while the TCRdb copy is restricted to in-frame clones and leaves out a portion. Of 250,000 to 300,000 clones in the sample, around 86% were seen once. Sequencing used peripheral blood. The receptors stem from a woman aged 60 to 75 with COVID-19, enrolled during active disease.

The chain links TRBV10-3 to TRBJ2-2; 10 bases map to TRBD2. Germline values: CDR1 ENHRY, CDR2 SYGVKD. The CDR3 extends over 16 amino acids. V lost 6 bases, J lost 1 base, and 5 bases stayed unmatched. Here the CDR3 reads CAISRPSGRNTGELFF. CDR3 DNA: TGTGCCATCAGCAGACCTAGCGGGAGGAACACCGGGGAGCTGTTTTTT.

The chain recombines TRBV19 with TRBJ1-1; 9 bases align to TRBD1. From germline, CDR1 is LNHDA and CDR2 SQIVND (reference sequence). This CDR3 has 18 residues. J lost 2 bases, V lost 1 base, and 11 bases had no gene match. CDR3 loop: CASSIGTGTGFINTEAFF. The CDR3 nucleotides are TGTGCCAGTAGTATAGGGACCGGGACAGGGTTTATAAACACTGAAGCTTTCTTT. Full variable domain (missing parts from reference TRBV19 and TRBJ1-1): DGGITQSPKYLFRKEGQNVTLSCEQNLNHDAMYWYRQDPGQGLRLIYYSQIVNDFQKGDIAEGYSVSREKKESFPLTVTSAQKNPTAFYLCASSIGTGTGFINTEAFFGQGTRLTVV.

The chain carries TRBV5-5 and TRBJ2-2; tentatively, D is TRBD2 (5 bases). This CDR3 spans 14 amino acids. Germline V CDR1 and CDR2: SGHKS, YYEKEE (reference sequence). Trimming left V 3 bases short and J 0 bases short, with 6 bases between. The CDR3 sequence is CASSWETNTGELFF. CDR3 sequence (DNA): TGTGCCAGCAGCTGGGAGACGAACACCGGGGAGCTGTTTTTT.

This rearrangement joins TRBV7-9 to TRBJ2-3; 11 bases map to TRBD2. Germline values: CDR1 SEHNR, CDR2 FQNEAQ (reference sequence). The junction had 14 bases not matched to a gene; V was cut back by 1 base and J by 5 bases. CDR3 size: 19 residues. For the CDR3, the DNA is TGTGCCAGCAGCTTAGGGGGCTGGGTAGCGGGAGGGCCAGGAGATACGCAGTATTTT. Its protein is CASSLGGWVAGGPGDTQYF.

The chain uses TRBV28 and TRBJ2-5, with 9 bases lining up with TRBD2. Germline CDR1 is MDHEN and CDR2 is SYDVKM. The CDR3 has 18 residues. V lost 6 bases to trimming and J lost 1 base; unmatched junction nucleotides: 15. CDR3 in DNA: TGTGCCAGCAGCCACAGGCGGGGGGGGCTAGCGGCCCAAGAGACCCAGTACTTC. It yields the protein CASSHRRGGLAAQETQYF.

The chain joins TRBV18 to TRBJ1-5, with D tentatively TRBD1 (6 bases). From germline, CDR1 is KGHSH and CDR2 LQKENI. The CDR3 contains 15 residues. V lost 6 bases and J lost 5, with 17 bases in between. CDR3 region: CASSRGQKGYQPQHF. The DNA for the CDR3 is TGTGCCAGCTCCCGCGGACAGAAGGGGTATCAGCCCCAGCATTTT. Based on the CDR3 plus reference TRBV18 and TRBJ1-5, the full variable domain is NAGVMQNPRHLVRRRGQEARLRCSPMKGHSHVYWYRQLPEEGLKFMVYLQKENIIDESGMPKERFSAEFPKEGPSILRIQQVVRGDSAAYFCASSRGQKGYQPQHFGDGTRLSIL.

The chain couples TRBV4-3 to TRBJ2-1; no clear D gene. Looked up from germline, CDR1 is LGHNA and CDR2 is YSLEER. This CDR3 comprises 12 residues. Trimming removed 1 base from V and 13 bases from J, with 11 bases in between. The CDR3 coding sequence is TGCGCCAGCAGCCAAGGATCCAACAAACAGTTCTTC. Protein product: CASSQGSNKQFF.

This chain joins TRBV20-1 and TRBJ1-5; D perhaps matches TRBD1 (5 bases). CDR1 DFQATT and CDR2 SNEGSKA come from the germline V gene (reference sequence). Deletions cut 3 bases from V and 7 bases from J, with 13 bases between. The CDR3 consists of 13 residues. CDR3 loop: CSASKGFGQPQHF. For the CDR3, the DNA is TGCAGTGCTAGTAAGGGGTTTGGGCAGCCCCAGCATTTT.

This chain uses TRBV5-6 with TRBJ1-2; no reliable D call. CDR3 length: 12 residues. Per the germline V gene, CDR1 is SGHDT and CDR2 is YYEEEE. Trimming took 4 bases from V and 2 from J, leaving 6 bases between them. Here the CDR3 reads CASSPRNYGYTF. The CDR3, as DNA: TGTGCCAGCAGCCCCCGGAACTATGGCTACACCTTC.

The chain has TRBV5-1 and TRBJ1-2, with 9 nucleotides matching TRBD1. Germline V CDR1 and CDR2: SGHRS, YFSETQ. The length of the CDR3 is 12 residues. The J segment lost 11 bases and the V segment lost 4 bases, leaving 6 bases of the junction unmatched. The CDR3 sequence is CASSITGGGYTF. The CDR3 region has the DNA TGCGCCAGCAGCATTACAGGGGGCGGTTACACCTTC.